The 16 T cell receptor beta chains below come from one sample, sequenced in a study of cytomegalovirus exposure and HLA in healthy donors. The PCR was carried out with 60 Vbeta primers and 13 Jbeta primers. Using immunoSEQ multiplex PCR, the repertoire was profiled, and TCRdb retains in-frame clones only, with some absent. The table has approximately 100,000 clones, about 70% seen once. Sequencing used PBMCs. The receptor source for this set is a man between 45 and 60 years old in good health and CMV-seropositive.

V usage is TRBV6-5 and J usage is TRBJ1-2; 9 bases fit TRBD1. Germline CDR1 is MNHEY and CDR2 is SVGAGI. V shed 2 bases, J shed 7 bases, and the junction held 2 bases outside the gene matches. The CDR3 is 13 residues long. CDR3 sequence reads: CASSYDRGGGYTF. The DNA for the CDR3 is TGTGCCAGCAGTTACGACAGGGGGGGTGGCTACACCTTC.

V gene TRBV10-3 combines with J gene TRBJ2-3, with TRBD2 matching over 8 bases. V trimming: 6 bases; J trimming: 5 bases; junction bases outside the gene matches: 7. The CDR3 contains 14 residues. CDR1 is ENHRY, CDR2 SYGVKD, per germline. CDR3 sequence reads: CAIRQAGEVDTQYF. CDR3 sequence (DNA): TGTGCCATCAGACAAGCGGGGGAGGTAGATACGCAGTATTTT.

The V call is TRBV19, the J call TRBJ2-7; TRBD2 matches 7 bases. CDR1 LNHDA and CDR2 SQIVND come from the germline V gene (reference sequence). J lost 2 bases, V lost 5 bases, and 6 bases had no gene match. This CDR3 is 14 amino acids long. CDR3 sequence (DNA): TGTGCCAGTAGTCCCCCGGGACTACCCTACGAGCAGTACTTC. It is translated as CASSPPGLPYEQYF.

CDR3: CASSSSRGGASTDTQYF. The CDR3 DNA is TGCGCCAGCAGCTCCTCCCGGGGGGGAGCCAGCACAGATACGCAGTATTTT. This chain links TRBV5-1 with TRBJ2-3; 8 bases fit TRBD2. The junction had 9 bases not matched to a gene; V was cut back by 3 bases and J by 0 bases. The CDR3 runs to 17 residues. In germline, CDR1 is SGHRS, CDR2 YFSETQ.

This rearrangement joins TRBV12-5 to TRBJ1-1; possibly TRBD1 for D (5 bases). CDR1 and CDR2 from the germline V gene are LGHNT and FRNRAP. The CDR3 has 16 residues. Trimming removed 0 bases from V and 0 bases from J, with 11 bases in between. This chain's CDR3 is CASGLVRGTVNTEAFF. The CDR3 DNA reads TGTGCTAGTGGTTTGGTACGGGGGACGGTGAACACTGAAGCTTTCTTT.

This clone was recorded a few times. The chain employs TRBV11-3 and TRBJ2-3; the match to TRBD1 covers 11 bases. Germline V gene data show CDR1 as SGHNT and CDR2 as YENEEA. With 5 bases clipped from V and 8 bases from J, the junction kept 9 bases outside the gene matches. There are 15 residues in the CDR3. The CDR3 loop is CASSPGQGADSTQYF. The DNA of the CDR3 is TGTGCCAGCAGCCCCGGACAGGGGGCTGATTCTACGCAGTATTTT. Based on the CDR3 plus reference TRBV11-3 and TRBJ2-3, the full variable domain is EAGVVQSPRYKIIEKKQPVAFWCNPISGHNTLYWYLQNLGQGPELLIRYENEEAVDDSQLPKDRFSAERLKGVDSTLKIQPAELGDSAVYLCASSPGQGADSTQYFGPGTRLTVL.

The chain couples TRBV5-1 to TRBJ2-5, with 9 bases aligning to TRBD1. This CDR3 contains 14 residues. The germline CDR1 and CDR2 sequences are SGHRS and YFSETQ. Trimming at V came to 3 bases and at J to 5 bases, leaving 5 bases not matched to a gene. Here the CDR3 DNA reads TGCGCCAGCAGCTCCACAGGGGGCGGGGAGACCCAGTACTTC. Its translation is CASSSTGGGETQYF.

This clone turned up a few times. V and J are TRBV6-1 and TRBJ2-5, with TRBD2 identical over 10 bases. V shed 2 bases and J 5 bases; nucleotides not matched to a gene: 8. The length of the CDR3 is 16 residues. CDR1 is MNHNS, CDR2 SASEGT, per germline. CDR3 in amino acids: CASSESAGGFPETQYF. In DNA, the CDR3 is TGTGCCAGCAGTGAATCAGCGGGAGGGTTCCCGGAGACCCAGTACTTC.

V usage is TRBV7-9 and J usage is TRBJ1-2; TRBD1 matches 8 bases. The CDR3 has 14 residues. After removal of 5 bases from V and 2 bases from J, the junction contained 4 bases not matched to a gene. Germline V gene lookup returns CDR1 SEHNR and CDR2 FQNEAQ (reference sequence). The CDR3 bases are TGTGCCAGCAGCCCGACAGGGGACAACTATGGCTACACCTTC. It encodes CASSPTGDNYGYTF.

V is TRBV6-6 and J is TRBJ2-1, with 10 bases lining up with TRBD1. Germline V gene data show CDR1 as MNHNY and CDR2 as SVGAGI (reference sequence). CDR3 length: 15 residues. Losses at the gene ends were 5 bases for V and 7 bases for J; bases not matched to a gene: 8. The CDR3 loop is CASSPGTGEQNEQFF. The DNA for the CDR3 is TGTGCCAGCAGTCCCGGGACAGGGGAACAAAATGAGCAGTTCTTC.

This chain links TRBV11-1 with TRBJ2-1; tentative D call: TRBD2 (6 bases). Per germline, CDR1 SGHAT and CDR2 FQDESV (reference sequence). CDR3 length: 14 amino acids. V gave up 4 bases and J gave up 6 bases, with 13 bases separating them. The CDR3 nucleotides are TGTGCCAGCAGCTCGGACCTGGGAGGCAATGAGCAGTTCTTC. Its translation: CASSSDLGGNEQFF.

The chain recombines TRBV6-6 with TRBJ2-1; tentatively, D is TRBD1 (7 bases). V was pared by 5 bases and J by 5 bases, with 13 bases between. The CDR3 extends over 14 amino acids. The germline gives CDR1 MNHNY, CDR2 SVGAGI (reference sequence). CDR3 amino acids: CASSDAGQNNEQFF. CDR3 DNA sequence: TGTGCCAGCAGTGACGCGGGACAGAACAATGAGCAGTTCTTC.

This chain joins TRBV2 and TRBJ2-7; D remains unclear. Trimming pared 7 bases from V and 10 bases from J, leaving 20 bases between. This CDR3 region has 13 residues. Germline CDR1 reads SNHLY; CDR2 reads FYNNEI. The CDR3 sequence is CASKGWAKNSQYF. CDR3 sequence (DNA): TGTGCCAGCAAAGGTTGGGCCAAAAACAGTCAGTACTTC.

This chain links TRBV19 with TRBJ1-5; TRBD1 matches 8 bases. V trimming: 3 bases; J trimming: 6 bases; junction bases outside the gene matches: 10. Germline lookup yields CDR1 LNHDA and CDR2 SQIVND (reference sequence). There are 16 residues in the CDR3. The CDR3 protein is CASSMGGQGRGQPQHF. In DNA form, the CDR3 reads TGTGCCAGTAGTATGGGAGGACAGGGACGCGGTCAGCCCCAGCATTTT.

Here the CDR3 DNA reads TGTGCCAGAAGCTTGCCCCGGACTAGCGGGGCTAAGAACACCGGGGAGCTGTTTTTT. Its protein is CARSLPRTSGAKNTGELFF. V gene TRBV5-3 combines with J gene TRBJ2-2; 12 bases are a match to TRBD2. TRBV5-3 is designated an ORF whose function remains uncertain. This CDR3 has 19 amino acids. V trimming: 1 base; J trimming: 1 base; junction bases outside the gene matches: 8.

This clone was picked up one time. The genes are TRBV7-2 and TRBJ2-7, with 7 bases that match TRBD1. The CDR3 spans 15 residues. The germline V gene has CDR1 SGHTA and CDR2 FQGNSA. With 2 bases clipped from V and 9 bases from J, the junction kept 13 bases outside the gene matches. The CDR3 sequence is CASSLSSGRTGAQYF. CDR3 nucleotides: TGTGCCAGCAGCTTATCCTCGGGGCGGACAGGAGCGCAGTACTTC.